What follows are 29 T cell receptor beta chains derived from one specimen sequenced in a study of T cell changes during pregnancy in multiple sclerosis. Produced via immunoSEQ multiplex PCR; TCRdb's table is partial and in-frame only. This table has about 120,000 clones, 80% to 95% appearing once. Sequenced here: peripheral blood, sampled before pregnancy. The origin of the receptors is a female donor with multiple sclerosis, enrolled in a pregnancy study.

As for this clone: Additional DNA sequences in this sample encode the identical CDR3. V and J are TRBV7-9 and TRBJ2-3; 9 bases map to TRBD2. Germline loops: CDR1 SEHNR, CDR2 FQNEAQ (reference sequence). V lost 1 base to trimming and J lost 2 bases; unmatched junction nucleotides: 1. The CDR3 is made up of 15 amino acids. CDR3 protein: CASSLGGGATDTQYF. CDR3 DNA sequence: TGTGCCAGCAGCTTAGGCGGGGGGGCCACAGATACGCAGTATTTT.

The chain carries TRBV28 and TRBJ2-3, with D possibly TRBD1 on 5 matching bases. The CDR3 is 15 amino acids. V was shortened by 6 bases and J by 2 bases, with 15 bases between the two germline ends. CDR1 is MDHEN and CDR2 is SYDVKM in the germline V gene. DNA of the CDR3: TGTGCCAGCAGCCACCAGACAGCACCCACAGATACGCAGTATTTT. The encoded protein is CASSHQTAPTDTQYF.

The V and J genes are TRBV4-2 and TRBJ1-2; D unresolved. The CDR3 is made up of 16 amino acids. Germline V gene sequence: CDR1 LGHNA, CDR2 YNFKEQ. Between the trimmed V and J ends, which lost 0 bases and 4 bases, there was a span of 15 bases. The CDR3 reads CASSQDAEGIGYGYTF. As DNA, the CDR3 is TGTGCCAGCAGCCAAGATGCGGAGGGAATCGGCTATGGCTACACCTTC.

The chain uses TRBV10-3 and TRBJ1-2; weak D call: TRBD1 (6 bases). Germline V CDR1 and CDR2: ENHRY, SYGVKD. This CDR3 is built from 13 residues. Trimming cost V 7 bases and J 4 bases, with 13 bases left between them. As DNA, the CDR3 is TGTGCCATCAAGGTAACAGGGCCCTATGGCTACACCTTC. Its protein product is CAIKVTGPYGYTF.

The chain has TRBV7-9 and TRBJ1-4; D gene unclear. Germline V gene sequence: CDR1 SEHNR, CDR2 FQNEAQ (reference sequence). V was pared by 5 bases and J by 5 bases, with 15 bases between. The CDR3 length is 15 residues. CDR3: CASSGFGGRNEKLFF. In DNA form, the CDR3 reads TGTGCCAGCAGCGGATTCGGAGGGAGGAATGAAAAACTGTTTTTT.

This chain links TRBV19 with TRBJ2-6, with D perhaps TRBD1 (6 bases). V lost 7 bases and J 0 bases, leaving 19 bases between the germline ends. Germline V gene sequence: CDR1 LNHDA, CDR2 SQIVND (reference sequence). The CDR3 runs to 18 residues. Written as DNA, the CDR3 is TGTGCCAGTACACGAACCGACAGGATGAGCTCTGGGGCCAACGTCCTGACTTTC. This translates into CASTRTDRMSSGANVLTF.

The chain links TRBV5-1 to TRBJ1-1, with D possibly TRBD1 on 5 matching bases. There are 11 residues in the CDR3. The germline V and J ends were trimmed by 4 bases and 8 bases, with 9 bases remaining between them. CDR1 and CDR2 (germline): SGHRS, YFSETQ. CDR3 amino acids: CASSHDSEAFF. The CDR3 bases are TGCGCCAGCAGCCACGACAGCGAAGCTTTCTTT.

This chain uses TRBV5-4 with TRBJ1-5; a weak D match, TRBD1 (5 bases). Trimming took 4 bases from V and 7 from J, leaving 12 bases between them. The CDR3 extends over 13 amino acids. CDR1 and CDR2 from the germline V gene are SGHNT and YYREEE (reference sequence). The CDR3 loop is CASSLQGRQPQHF. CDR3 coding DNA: TGTGCCAGCAGCCTCCAGGGCCGGCAGCCCCAGCATTTT.

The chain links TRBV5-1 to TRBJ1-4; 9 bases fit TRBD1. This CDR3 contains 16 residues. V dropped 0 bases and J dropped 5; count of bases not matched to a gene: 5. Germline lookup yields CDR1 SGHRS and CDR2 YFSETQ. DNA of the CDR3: TGCGCCAGCAGCTTGGGTGCAGGACAGGGGAATGAAAAACTGTTTTTT. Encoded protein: CASSLGAGQGNEKLFF.

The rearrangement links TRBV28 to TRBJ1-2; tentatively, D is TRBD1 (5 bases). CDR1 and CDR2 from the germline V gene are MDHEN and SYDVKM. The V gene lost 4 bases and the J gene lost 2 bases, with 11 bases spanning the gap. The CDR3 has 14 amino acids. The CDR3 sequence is CASSSGTLNYGYTF. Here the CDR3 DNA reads TGTGCCAGCAGTTCCGGGACTCTAAACTATGGCTACACCTTC.

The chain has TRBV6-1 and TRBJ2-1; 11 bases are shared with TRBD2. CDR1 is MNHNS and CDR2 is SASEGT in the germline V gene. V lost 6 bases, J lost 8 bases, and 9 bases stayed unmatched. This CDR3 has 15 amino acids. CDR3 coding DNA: TGTGCCAGCAGCAGAACTAGCGGGAGTATCGATGAGCAGTTCTTC. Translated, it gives CASSRTSGSIDEQFF.

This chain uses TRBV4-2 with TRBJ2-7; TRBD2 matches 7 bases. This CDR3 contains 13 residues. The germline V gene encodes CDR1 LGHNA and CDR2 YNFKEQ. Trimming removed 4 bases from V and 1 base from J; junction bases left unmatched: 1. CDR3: CASSLGGSYEQYF. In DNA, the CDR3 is TGTGCCAGCAGCCTGGGGGGGTCCTACGAGCAGTACTTC.

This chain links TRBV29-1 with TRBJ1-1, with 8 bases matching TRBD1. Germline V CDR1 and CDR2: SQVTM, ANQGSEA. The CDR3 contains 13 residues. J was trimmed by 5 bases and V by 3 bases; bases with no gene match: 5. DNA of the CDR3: TGCAGCGTTGACGGACAGGGTGGGACTGAAGCTTTCTTT. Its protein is CSVDGQGGTEAFF. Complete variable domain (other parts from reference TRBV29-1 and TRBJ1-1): SAVISQKPSRDICQRGTSLTIQCQVDSQVTMMFWYRQQPGQSLTLIATANQGSEATYESGFVIDKFPISRPNLTFSTLTVSNMSPEDSSIYLCSVDGQGGTEAFFGQGTRLTVV.

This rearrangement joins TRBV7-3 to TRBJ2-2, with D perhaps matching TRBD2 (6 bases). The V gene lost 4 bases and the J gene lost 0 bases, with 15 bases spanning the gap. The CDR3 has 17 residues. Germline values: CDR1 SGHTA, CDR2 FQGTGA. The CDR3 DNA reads TGTGCCAGCAGCTCCCGCGGGACGGTCTCGAACACCGGGGAGCTGTTTTTT. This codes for CASSSRGTVSNTGELFF.

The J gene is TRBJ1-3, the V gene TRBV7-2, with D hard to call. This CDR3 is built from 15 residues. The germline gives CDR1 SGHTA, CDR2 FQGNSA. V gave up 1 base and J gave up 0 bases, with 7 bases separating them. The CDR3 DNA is TGTGCCAGCAGCTTAGTGGGCAGCTCTGGAAACACCATATATTTT. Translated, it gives CASSLVGSSGNTIYF.

The CDR3 loop is CASSPGTSGHNEQFF. CDR3 bases: TGTGCCAGCAGTCCCGGGACTAGCGGCCACAATGAGCAGTTCTTC. The J gene is TRBJ2-1, the V gene TRBV27, with 11 bases that match TRBD2. CDR1 MNHEY and CDR2 SMNVEV come from the germline V gene (reference sequence). J lost 5 bases, V lost 5 bases, and 5 bases had no gene match. CDR3 length: 15 residues.

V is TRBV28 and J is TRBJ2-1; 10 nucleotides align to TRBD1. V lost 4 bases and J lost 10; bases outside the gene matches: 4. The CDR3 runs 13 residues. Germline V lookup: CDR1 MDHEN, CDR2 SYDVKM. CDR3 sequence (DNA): TGTGCCAGCAGTTCGGACAGGGGGGGGGAGCAGTTCTTC. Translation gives CASSSDRGGEQFF.

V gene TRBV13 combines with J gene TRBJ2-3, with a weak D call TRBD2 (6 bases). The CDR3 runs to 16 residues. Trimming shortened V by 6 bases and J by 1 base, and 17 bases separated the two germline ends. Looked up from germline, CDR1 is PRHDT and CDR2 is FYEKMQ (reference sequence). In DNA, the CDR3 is TGTGCCAGCAGTAGCGGACACCAGCTTCGCACAGATACGCAGTATTTT. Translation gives CASSSGHQLRTDTQYF.

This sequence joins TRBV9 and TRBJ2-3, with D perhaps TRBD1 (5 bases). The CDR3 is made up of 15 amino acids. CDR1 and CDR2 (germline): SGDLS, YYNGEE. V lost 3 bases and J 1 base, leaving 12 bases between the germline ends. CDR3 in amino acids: CASSETKTGTDTQYF. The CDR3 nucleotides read TGTGCCAGCAGCGAGACCAAGACAGGCACAGATACGCAGTATTTT. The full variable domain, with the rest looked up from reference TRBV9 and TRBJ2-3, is DSGVTQTPKHLITATGQRVTLRCSPRSGDLSVYWYQQSLDQGLQFLIQYYNGEERAKGNILERFSAQQFPDLHSELNLSSLELGDSALYFCASSETKTGTDTQYFGPGTRLTVL.

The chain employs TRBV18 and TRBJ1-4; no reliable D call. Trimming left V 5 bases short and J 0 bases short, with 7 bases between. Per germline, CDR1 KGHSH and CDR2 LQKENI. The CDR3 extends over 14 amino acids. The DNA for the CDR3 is TGTGCCAGCTCAACTACCGCAACTAATGAAAAACTGTTTTTT. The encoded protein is CASSTTATNEKLFF. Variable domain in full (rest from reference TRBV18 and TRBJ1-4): NAGVMQNPRHLVRRRGQEARLRCSPMKGHSHVYWYRQLPEEGLKFMVYLQKENIIDESGMPKERFSAEFPKEGPSILRIQQVVRGDSAAYFCASSTTATNEKLFFGSGTQLSVL.

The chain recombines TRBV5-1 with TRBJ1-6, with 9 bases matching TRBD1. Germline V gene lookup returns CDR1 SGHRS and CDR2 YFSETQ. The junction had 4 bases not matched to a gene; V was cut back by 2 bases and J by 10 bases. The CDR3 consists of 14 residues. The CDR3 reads CASSLGTGTSPLHF. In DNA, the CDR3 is TGCGCCAGCAGCTTAGGGACAGGGACCTCACCCCTCCACTTT.

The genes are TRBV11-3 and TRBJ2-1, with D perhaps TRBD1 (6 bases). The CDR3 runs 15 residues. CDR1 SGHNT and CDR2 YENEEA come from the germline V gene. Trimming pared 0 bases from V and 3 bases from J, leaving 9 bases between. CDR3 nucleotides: TGTGCCAGCAGCTTAGACAGGGGTGACTACAATGAGCAGTTCTTC. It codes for CASSLDRGDYNEQFF.

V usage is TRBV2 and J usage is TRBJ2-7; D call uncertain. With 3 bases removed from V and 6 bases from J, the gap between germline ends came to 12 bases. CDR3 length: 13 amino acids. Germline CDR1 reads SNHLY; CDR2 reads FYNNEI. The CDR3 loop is CASSEESRREQYF. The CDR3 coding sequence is TGTGCCAGCAGTGAGGAGTCACGGCGCGAGCAGTACTTC.

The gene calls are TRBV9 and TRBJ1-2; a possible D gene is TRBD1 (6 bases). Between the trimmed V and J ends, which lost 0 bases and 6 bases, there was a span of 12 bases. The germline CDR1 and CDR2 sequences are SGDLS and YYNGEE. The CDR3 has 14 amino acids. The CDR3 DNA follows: TGTGCCAGCAGCGTAGCGTGGGGGCAACATGGCTACACCTTC. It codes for CASSVAWGQHGYTF.

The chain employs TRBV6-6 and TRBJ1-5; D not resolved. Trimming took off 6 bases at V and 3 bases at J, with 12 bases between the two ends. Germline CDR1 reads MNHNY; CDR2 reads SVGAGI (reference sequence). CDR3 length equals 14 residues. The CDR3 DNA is TGTGCCAGCAGCGGAGACGGAATCAATCAGCCCCAGCATTTT. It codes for CASSGDGINQPQHF.

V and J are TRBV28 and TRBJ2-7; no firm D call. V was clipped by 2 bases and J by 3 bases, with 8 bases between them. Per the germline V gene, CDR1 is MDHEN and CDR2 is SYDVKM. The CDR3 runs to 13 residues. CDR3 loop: CASSLTPYYEQYF. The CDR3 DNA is TGTGCCAGCAGTTTAACTCCATACTACGAGCAGTACTTC.

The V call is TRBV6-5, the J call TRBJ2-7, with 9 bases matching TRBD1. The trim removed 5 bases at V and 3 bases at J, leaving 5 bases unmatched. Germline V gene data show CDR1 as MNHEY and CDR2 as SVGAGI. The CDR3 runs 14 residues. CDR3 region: CASSTDRGNYEQYF. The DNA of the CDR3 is TGTGCCAGCAGTACTGACAGGGGGAACTACGAGCAGTACTTC.

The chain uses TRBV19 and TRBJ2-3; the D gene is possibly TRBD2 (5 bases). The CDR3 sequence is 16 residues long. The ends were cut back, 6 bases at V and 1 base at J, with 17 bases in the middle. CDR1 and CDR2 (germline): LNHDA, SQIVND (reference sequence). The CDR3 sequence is CASRGSRGFRTDTQYF. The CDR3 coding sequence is TGTGCCAGTAGGGGGTCCCGGGGATTCCGCACAGATACGCAGTATTTT. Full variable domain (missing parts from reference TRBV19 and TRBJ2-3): DGGITQSPKYLFRKEGQNVTLSCEQNLNHDAMYWYRQDPGQGLRLIYYSQIVNDFQKGDIAEGYSVSREKKESFPLTVTSAQKNPTAFYLCASRGSRGFRTDTQYFGPGTRLTVL.

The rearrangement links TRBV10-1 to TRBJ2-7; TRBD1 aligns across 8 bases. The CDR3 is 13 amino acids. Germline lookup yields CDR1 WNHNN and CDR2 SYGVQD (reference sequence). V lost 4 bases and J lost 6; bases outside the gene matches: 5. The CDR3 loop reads CASSVGQGGEQYF. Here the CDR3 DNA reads TGCGCCAGCAGTGTCGGACAGGGAGGCGAGCAGTACTTC.